The subject of this entry is one T cell receptor (beta chain). Which antigen it targets is not known. Each CD8+ T cell subset was flow-sorted in triplicate, with 300,000 or so cells per subset placed directly into RLT lysis buffer. To exclude memory contaminants, naive CD8+ T cells were stringently defined as CD45RO-CCR7+CD27+CD95-. Peripheral blood mononuclear cells were isolated from buffy coats by standard density gradient centrifugation. A FACSAria III was used to flow-sort naive CXCR3-negative and CXCR3-positive CD8+ T cells. Total RNA was extracted from sorted cells using an RNeasy Mini Kit. This entry belongs to a study of CXCR3-negative and CXCR3-positive naive CD8 T cells (dated by TCRdb to about 2019). About the investigation overall: In total, 120 million to 150 million TRB reads were obtained, corresponding to roughly 1.5 +/- 0.3 million reads per library. TRBV-TRBJ cluster analysis included naive subsets from several donors and memory cells from 3 donors. Diversity and physicochemical repertoire analyses covered roughly ten donors pooled from two independent experiments. Overall study results and their limits: CXCR3 expression partially decreased after cryopreservation, so most assays used freshly isolated PBMCs. Because surface CD5, which has been linked to self-reactivity in mice, was comparable between naive subsets, TCR interaction strength was also inferred from TRB CDR3 physicochemical properties. Compared with CXCR3-negative naive cells, CXCR3-positive naive cells had TRB CDR3s with higher hydrophobicity (lower Kidera factor 4), lower energy, and higher strength and volume indices. Within the same donor, TRBV-TRBJ usage looked similar between naive CXCR3-negative and CXCR3-positive cells, but memory cells had distinct patterns. Both naive subsets had comparably high repertoire diversity, while memory CD8+ T cells had much lower repertoire diversity.

The reads were generated on a NextSeq 550. The Human TCR Profiling Kit (MiLaboratory) was used to prepare UMI-labeled 5' RACE TRB cDNA libraries. The full amount of extracted RNA was used for cDNA synthesis, and the full amount of resulting cDNA was used for PCR amplification. Libraries were prepared in parallel with an identical number of PCR cycles. Turning to the authors' computational methods: MIGEC and MiXCR extracted about 50,000 +/- 10,000 unique UMI-labeled TRB cDNA molecules per library, requiring at least two reads per UMI. On average, approximately 40,000 +/- 10,000 functional in-frame TRB CDR3 nucleotide clonotypes lacking stop codons were found per library. After downsampling to 5000 UMI-labeled TRB molecules per sample, diversity metrics, including normalized Shannon-Wiener and Chao1, were computed in VDJtools. VDJtools computed clonotype-size-weighted physicochemical properties of the central five CDR3 residues: interaction energy, strength, volume and Kidera factor 4. TCRdb reprocessed the reads, and each CDR3 protein sequence is entered once, without DNA. TCRdb, rather than the study authors, made the V and J calls. In this sample's table one finds under 85,000 distinct CDR3 sequences. In total, the top ten clones hold 0.55% to 0.75% of the sample.

Sequenced input: naive CXCR3+ CD8+ T cells from blood. Interpreted using the paper, the cell subset or site label stands for: CD45RO-CCR7+CD27+CD95- naive CD8+ T cells expressing CXCR3 (TNR3+). The origin of this receptor is a human donor in good health. Some clones in this sample may be carry-over from other donors' samples.

The CDR3 region reads CASSLFAGLQETQYF. The rearranged chain carries TRBV7-3 and TRBJ2-5; TCRdb picks TRBD1, but there is no DNA to check that call. From the cysteine up to the phenylalanine, the CDR3 has a length of 15 residues. No DNA was logged. Sequences SGHTA (CDR1) and FQGTGA (CDR2) are obtained from the germline V gene.